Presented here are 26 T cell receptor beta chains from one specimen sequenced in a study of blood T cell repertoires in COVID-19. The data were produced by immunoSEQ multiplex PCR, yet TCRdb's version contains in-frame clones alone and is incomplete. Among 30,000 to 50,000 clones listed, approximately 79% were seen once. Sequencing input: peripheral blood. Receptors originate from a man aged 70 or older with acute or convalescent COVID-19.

The CDR3 nucleotides read TGTGCCAGCAGCGTAGATGGGGGAGGCACCGGGGAGCTGTTTTTT. As protein: CASSVDGGGTGELFF. The rearrangement links TRBV9 to TRBJ2-2, with D perhaps matching TRBD2 (6 bases). V was trimmed by 0 bases and J by 4 bases, leaving 10 bases between them. CDR3 length equals 15 residues. The germline V gene encodes CDR1 SGDLS and CDR2 YYNGEE.

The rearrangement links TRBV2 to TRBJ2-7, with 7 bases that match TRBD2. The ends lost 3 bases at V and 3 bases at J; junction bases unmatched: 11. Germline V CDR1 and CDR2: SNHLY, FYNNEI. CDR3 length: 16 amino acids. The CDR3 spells CASSEDRAGAVYEQYF. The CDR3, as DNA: TGTGCCAGCAGTGAGGATAGGGCGGGAGCCGTCTACGAGCAGTACTTC.

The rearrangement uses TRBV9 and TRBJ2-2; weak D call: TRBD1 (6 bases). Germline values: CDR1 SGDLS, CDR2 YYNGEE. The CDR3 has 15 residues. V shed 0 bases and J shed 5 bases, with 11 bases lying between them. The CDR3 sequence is CASSVVAGETGELFF. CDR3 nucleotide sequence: TGTGCCAGCAGCGTAGTGGCAGGGGAAACCGGGGAGCTGTTTTTT.

The CDR3 nucleotides are TGCGCCAGCAGCCATCCCGCTGGCGGGAGTCCAAATGAGCAGTTCTTC. Its translation: CASSHPAGGSPNEQFF. The rearrangement uses TRBV4-1 and TRBJ2-1, with TRBD2 identical over 7 bases. CDR1 and CDR2 from the germline V gene are MGHRA and YSYEKL. CDR3 length: 16 residues. The V gene end was trimmed by 3 bases and the J gene end by 7 bases; junction bases not matched to a gene: 12.

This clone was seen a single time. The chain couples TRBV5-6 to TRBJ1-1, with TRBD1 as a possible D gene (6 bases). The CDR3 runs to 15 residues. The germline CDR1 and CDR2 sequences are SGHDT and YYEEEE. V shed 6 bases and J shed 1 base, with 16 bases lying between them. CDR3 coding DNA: TGTGCCAGCACCCGGGGGGCCGGAGCGAACACTGAAGCTTTCTTT. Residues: CASTRGAGANTEAFF.

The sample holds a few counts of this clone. The CDR3 coding sequence is TGTGCCACCAGGGCCAACACTGAAGCTTTCTTT. Amino acids: CATRANTEAFF. This rearrangement joins TRBV19 to TRBJ1-1; maybe TRBD1 (5 bases). There are 11 residues in the CDR3. Per the germline V gene, CDR1 is LNHDA and CDR2 is SQIVND (reference sequence). Trimming took off 10 bases at V and 2 bases at J, with 8 bases between the two ends.

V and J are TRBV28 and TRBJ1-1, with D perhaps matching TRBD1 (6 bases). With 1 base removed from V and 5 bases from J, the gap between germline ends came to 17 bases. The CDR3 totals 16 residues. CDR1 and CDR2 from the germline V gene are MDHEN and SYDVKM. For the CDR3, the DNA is TGTGCCAGCAGTTTATCAGAAGGGGCAGGGGAGACTGAAGCTTTCTTT. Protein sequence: CASSLSEGAGETEAFF.

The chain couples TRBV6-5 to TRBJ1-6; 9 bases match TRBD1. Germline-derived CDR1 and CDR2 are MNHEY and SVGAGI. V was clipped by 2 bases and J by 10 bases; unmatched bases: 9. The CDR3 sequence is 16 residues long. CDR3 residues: CASSYTSGTGTSPLHF. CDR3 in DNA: TGTGCCAGCAGTTACACCTCCGGGACAGGGACATCACCCCTCCACTTT.

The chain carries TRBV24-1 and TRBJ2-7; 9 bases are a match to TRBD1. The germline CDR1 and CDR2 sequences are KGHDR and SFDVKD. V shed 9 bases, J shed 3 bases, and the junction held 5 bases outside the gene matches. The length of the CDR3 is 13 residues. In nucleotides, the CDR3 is TGTGCCACCTCCTCGGGACAGGGCTACGAGCAGTACTTC. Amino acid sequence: CATSSGQGYEQYF.

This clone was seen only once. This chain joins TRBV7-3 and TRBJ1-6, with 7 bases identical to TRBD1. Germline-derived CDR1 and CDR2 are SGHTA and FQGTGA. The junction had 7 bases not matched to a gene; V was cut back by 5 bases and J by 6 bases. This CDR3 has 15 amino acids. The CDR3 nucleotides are TGTGCCAGCAGCCCGACAGGGTGGGGTAATTCACCCCTCCACTTT. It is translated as CASSPTGWGNSPLHF.

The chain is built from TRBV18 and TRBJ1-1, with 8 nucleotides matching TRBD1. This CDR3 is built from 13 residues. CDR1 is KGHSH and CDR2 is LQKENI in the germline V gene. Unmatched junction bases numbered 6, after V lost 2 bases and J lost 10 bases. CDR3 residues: CASSPDQGARAFF. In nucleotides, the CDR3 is TGTGCCAGCTCACCAGATCAGGGGGCAAGAGCTTTCTTT. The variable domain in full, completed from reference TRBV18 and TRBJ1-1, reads NAGVMQNPRHLVRRRGQEARLRCSPMKGHSHVYWYRQLPEEGLKFMVYLQKENIIDESGMPKERFSAEFPKEGPSILRIQQVVRGDSAAYFCASSPDQGARAFFGQGTRLTVV.

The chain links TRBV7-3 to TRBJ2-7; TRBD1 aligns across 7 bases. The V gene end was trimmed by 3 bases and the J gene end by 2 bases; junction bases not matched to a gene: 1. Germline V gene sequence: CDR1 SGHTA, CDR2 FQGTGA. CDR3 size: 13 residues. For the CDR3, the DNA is TGTGCCAGCAGCTTCGACAGGGCCTACGAGCAGTACTTC. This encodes CASSFDRAYEQYF.

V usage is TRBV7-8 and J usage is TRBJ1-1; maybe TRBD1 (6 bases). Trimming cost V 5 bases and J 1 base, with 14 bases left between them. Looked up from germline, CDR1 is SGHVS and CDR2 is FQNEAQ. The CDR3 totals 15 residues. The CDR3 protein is CASSLTPGQNTEAFF. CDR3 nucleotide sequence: TGTGCCAGCAGCCTAACCCCGGGACAGAACACTGAAGCTTTCTTT.

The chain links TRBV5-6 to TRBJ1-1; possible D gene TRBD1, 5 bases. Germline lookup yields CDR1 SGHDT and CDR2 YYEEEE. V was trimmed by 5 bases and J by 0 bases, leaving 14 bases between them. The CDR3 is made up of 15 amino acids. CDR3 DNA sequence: TGTGCCAGCAGGATTACGGACAAGCTGAACACTGAAGCTTTCTTT. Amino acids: CASRITDKLNTEAFF.

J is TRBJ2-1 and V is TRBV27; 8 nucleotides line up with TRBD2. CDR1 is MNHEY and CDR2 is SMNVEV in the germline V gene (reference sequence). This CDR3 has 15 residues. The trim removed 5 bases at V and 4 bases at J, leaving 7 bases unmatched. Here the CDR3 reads CASSPGTRQYNEQFF. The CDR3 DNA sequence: TGTGCCAGCAGTCCGGGGACTAGACAATACAATGAGCAGTTCTTC.

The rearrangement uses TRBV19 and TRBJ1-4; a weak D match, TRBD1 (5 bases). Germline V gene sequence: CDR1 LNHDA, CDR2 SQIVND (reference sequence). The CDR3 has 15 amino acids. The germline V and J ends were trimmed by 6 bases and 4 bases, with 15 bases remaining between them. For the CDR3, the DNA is TGTGCCAGTAGGGCCTCTGACAGCCTTAATGAAAAACTGTTTTTT. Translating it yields CASRASDSLNEKLFF.

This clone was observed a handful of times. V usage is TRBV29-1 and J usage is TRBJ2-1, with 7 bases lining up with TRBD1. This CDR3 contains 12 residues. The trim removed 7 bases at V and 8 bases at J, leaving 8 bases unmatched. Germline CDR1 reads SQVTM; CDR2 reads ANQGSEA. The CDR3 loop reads CSARGQGDEQFF. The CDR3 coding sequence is TGCAGCGCCAGGGGCCAGGGGGATGAGCAGTTCTTC.

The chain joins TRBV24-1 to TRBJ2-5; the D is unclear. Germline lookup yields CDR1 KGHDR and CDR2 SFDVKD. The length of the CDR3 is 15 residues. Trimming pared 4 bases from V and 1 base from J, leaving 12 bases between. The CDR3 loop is CATSEPGPPQETQYF. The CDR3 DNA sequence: TGTGCCACCAGTGAACCGGGTCCGCCCCAAGAGACCCAGTACTTC.

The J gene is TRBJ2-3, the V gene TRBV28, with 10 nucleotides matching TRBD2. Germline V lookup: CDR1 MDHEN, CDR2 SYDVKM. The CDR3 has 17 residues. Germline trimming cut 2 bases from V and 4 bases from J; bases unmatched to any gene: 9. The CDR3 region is CASSLILLAGLPDTQYF. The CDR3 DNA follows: TGTGCCAGCAGTTTAATCTTACTAGCGGGGCTGCCAGATACGCAGTATTTT.

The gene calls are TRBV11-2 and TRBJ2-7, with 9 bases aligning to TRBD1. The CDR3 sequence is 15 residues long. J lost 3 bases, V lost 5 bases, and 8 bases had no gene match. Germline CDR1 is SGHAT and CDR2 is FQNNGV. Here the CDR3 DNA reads TGTGCCAGCAGCACTGGTGGGACAGGGTTCTACGAGCAGTACTTC. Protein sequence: CASSTGGTGFYEQYF.

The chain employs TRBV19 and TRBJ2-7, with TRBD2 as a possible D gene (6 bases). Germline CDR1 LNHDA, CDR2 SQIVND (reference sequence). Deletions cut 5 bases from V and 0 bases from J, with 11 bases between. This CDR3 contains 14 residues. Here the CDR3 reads CASSAGPVSYEQYF. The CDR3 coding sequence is TGTGCCAGTAGTGCGGGACCGGTCTCCTACGAGCAGTACTTC.

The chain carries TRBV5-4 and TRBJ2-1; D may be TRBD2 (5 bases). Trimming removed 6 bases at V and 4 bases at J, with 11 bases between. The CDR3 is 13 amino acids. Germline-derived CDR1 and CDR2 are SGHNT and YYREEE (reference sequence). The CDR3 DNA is TGTGCCAGCACCTCAGCGGCTTACAATGAGCAGTTCTTC. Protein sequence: CASTSAAYNEQFF.

Here the CDR3 reads CASSLARTSGTGTDTQYF. CDR3 nucleotides: TGCGCCAGCAGCTTGGCCCGGACTAGCGGGACAGGCACAGATACGCAGTATTTT. The J gene is TRBJ2-3, the V gene TRBV5-1; 12 bases agree with TRBD2. The V gene end was trimmed by 0 bases and the J gene end by 1 base; junction bases not matched to a gene: 6. This CDR3 comprises 18 residues. Looked up from germline, CDR1 is SGHRS and CDR2 is YFSETQ.

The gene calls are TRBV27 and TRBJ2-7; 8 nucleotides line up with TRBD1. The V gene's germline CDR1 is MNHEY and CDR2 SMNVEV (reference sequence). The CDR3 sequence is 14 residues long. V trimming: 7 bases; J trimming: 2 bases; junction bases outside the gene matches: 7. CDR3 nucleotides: TGTGCCAGCAAGTTAGGACAGGGAACCTACGAGCAGTACTTC. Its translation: CASKLGQGTYEQYF.

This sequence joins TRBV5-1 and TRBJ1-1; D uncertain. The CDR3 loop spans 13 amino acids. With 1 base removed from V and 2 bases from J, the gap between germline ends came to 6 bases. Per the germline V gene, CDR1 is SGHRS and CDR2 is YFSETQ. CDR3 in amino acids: CASSLNSNTEAFF. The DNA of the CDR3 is TGCGCCAGCAGCTTGAATAGCAACACTGAAGCTTTCTTT. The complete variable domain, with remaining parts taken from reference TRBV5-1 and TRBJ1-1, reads KAGVTQTPRYLIKTRGQQVTLSCSPISGHRSVSWYQQTPGQGLQFLFEYFSETQRNKGNFPGRFSGRQFSNSRSEMNVSTLELGDSALYLCASSLNSNTEAFFGQGTRLTVV.

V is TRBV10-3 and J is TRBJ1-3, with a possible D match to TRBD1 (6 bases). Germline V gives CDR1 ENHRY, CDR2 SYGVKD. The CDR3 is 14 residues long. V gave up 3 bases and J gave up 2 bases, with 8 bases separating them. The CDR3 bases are TGTGCCATCAGTGACGCAGGGGCTGGAAACACCATATATTTT. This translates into CAISDAGAGNTIYF.